Listed here are 20 T cell receptor beta chains from one sample, sequenced in a study of blood T cells in healthy people across ages. It was with a sample-barcoded 5' primer and a J-beta primer mix that a second PCR of roughly 6 to 11 cycles was run. TCRdb fed the 5' RACE reads into MiXCR, producing one record per CDR3 protein. The table records around 1,100,000 distinct CDR3 sequences, more than 30% of them present only once. Source material: blood. The receptors were gathered from a young man in good health.

This chain uses TRBV2 with TRBJ1-6; D remains ambiguous. Germline loops: CDR1 SNHLY, CDR2 FYNNEI. The germline V and J ends were trimmed by 0 bases and 6 bases, with 12 bases remaining between them. There are 16 residues in the CDR3. The CDR3 sequence is CASSEAGSRLNSPLHF. The CDR3 nucleotides are TGTGCCAGCAGTGAAGCGGGCAGCCGACTTAATTCACCCCTCCACTTT.

The rearrangement uses TRBV28 and TRBJ1-4; D is unresolved. This CDR3 has 13 residues. Trimming took off 7 bases at V and 4 bases at J, with 10 bases between the two ends. CDR1 and CDR2 from the germline V gene are MDHEN and SYDVKM. CDR3 sequence: CASTSGLNEKLFF. CDR3 sequence (DNA): TGTGCCAGCACTAGTGGGCTTAATGAAAAACTGTTTTTT. Together with reference TRBV28 and TRBJ1-4, the CDR3 gives the full variable domain: DVKVTQSSRYLVKRTGEKVFLECVQDMDHENMFWYRQDPGLGLRLIYFSYDVKMKEKGDIPEGYSVSREKKERFSLILESASTNQTSMYLCASTSGLNEKLFFGSGTQLSVL.

This clonotype has just one count. This rearrangement joins TRBV20-1 to TRBJ1-6; D remains unclear. Trimming took off 4 bases at V and 4 bases at J, with 11 bases between the two ends. The CDR3 loop spans 14 amino acids. Germline V CDR1 and CDR2: DFQATT, SNEGSKA (reference sequence). The CDR3 region has the DNA TGCAGTGCTACTCAAACTACTTATAATTCACCCCTCCACTTT. It codes for CSATQTTYNSPLHF.

The sample holds one count of this clonotype. This chain connects TRBV18 to TRBJ1-1; TRBD1 matches 7 bases. Per the germline V gene, CDR1 is KGHSH and CDR2 is LQKENI. CDR3 length: 17 amino acids. The junction had 16 bases not matched to a gene; V was cut back by 5 bases and J by 4 bases. CDR3 sequence reads: CASSKHEGQRWGTEAFF. In nucleotides, the CDR3 is TGTGCCAGCTCAAAACACGAGGGACAGAGGTGGGGCACTGAAGCTTTCTTT.

Only a few counts were recorded for this clonotype. The chain joins TRBV6-5 to TRBJ2-2, with unresolved D. V was clipped by 2 bases and J by 0 bases, with 10 bases between them. This CDR3 spans 16 amino acids. The germline V gene has CDR1 MNHEY and CDR2 SVGAGI. The CDR3 coding sequence is TGTGCCAGCAGTTACCCCCTCGGGTCGAACACCGGGGAGCTGTTTTTT. It yields the protein CASSYPLGSNTGELFF.

The chain uses TRBV7-3 and TRBJ2-3; D ambiguous. The germline V and J ends were trimmed by 4 bases and 3 bases, with 17 bases remaining between them. CDR3 length equals 16 residues. CDR1 SGHTA and CDR2 FQGTGA come from the germline V gene. This chain's CDR3 is CASSSTLTLGTDTQYF. CDR3 DNA: TGTGCCAGCAGCTCTACACTAACGTTAGGAACAGATACGCAGTATTTT. Based on the CDR3 plus reference TRBV7-3 and TRBJ2-3, the full variable domain is GAGVSQTPSNKVTEKGKYVELRCDPISGHTALYWYRQSLGQGPEFLIYFQGTGAADDSGLPNDRFFAVRPEGSVSTLKIQRTERGDSAVYLCASSSTLTLGTDTQYFGPGTRLTVL.

This clonotype was detected only a few times. The chain carries TRBV4-3 and TRBJ2-7; 8 nucleotides align to TRBD1. The V and J ends lost 0 bases and 7 bases, in that order; junction bases with no gene match: 8. The germline gives CDR1 LGHNA, CDR2 YSLEER. This CDR3 is built from 15 residues. The chain's CDR3 is CASSQDQTGDNEQYF. DNA of the CDR3: TGCGCCAGCAGCCAAGACCAGACAGGGGACAATGAGCAGTACTTC.

The genes are TRBV6-5 and TRBJ1-5; TRBD1 might be the D (5 bases). V was cut by 6 bases and J by 10 bases, with 22 bases left in between. The CDR3 is 15 residues long. CDR1 MNHEY and CDR2 SVGAGI come from the germline V gene. The CDR3 loop reads CASRKGPTGRFPQHF. The CDR3 DNA reads TGTGCCAGCAGGAAGGGACCCACAGGCCGGTTTCCCCAGCATTTT.

This clonotype was recorded a few times. CDR3 DNA: TGTGCCAGCAACCGGGACAGGGAGTACAATGAGCAGTTCTTC. Its protein product is CASNRDREYNEQFF. This chain joins TRBV28 and TRBJ2-1; 9 bases align to TRBD1. Losses at the gene ends were 7 bases for V and 4 bases for J; bases not matched to a gene: 5. This CDR3 spans 14 amino acids. Germline V gene lookup returns CDR1 MDHEN and CDR2 SYDVKM.

This chain uses TRBV9 with TRBJ2-3; 9 bases match TRBD2. With V trimmed by 3 bases and J by 4 bases, 3 bases remained unmatched. Per the germline V gene, CDR1 is SGDLS and CDR2 is YYNGEE. This CDR3 is built from 14 residues. The CDR3, as DNA: TGTGCCAGCAGCGCTCGGACTAGCGCAGATACGCAGTATTTT. Amino acid sequence: CASSARTSADTQYF.

This clonotype has just a few counts. The chain couples TRBV29-1 to TRBJ2-1, with 8 bases aligning to TRBD1. This CDR3 comprises 15 residues. Germline trimming cut 2 bases from V and 5 bases from J; bases unmatched to any gene: 8. Germline lookup yields CDR1 SQVTM and CDR2 ANQGSEA. In DNA, the CDR3 is TGCAGCGTTGAACGGACAGGGAAGGTTGACAATGAGCAGTTCTTC. Translating gives CSVERTGKVDNEQFF.

The rearrangement uses TRBV29-1 and TRBJ2-3, with TRBD2 identical over 9 bases. The CDR3 is 15 amino acids. V trimming: 7 bases; J trimming: 0 bases; junction bases outside the gene matches: 8. In germline, CDR1 is SQVTM, CDR2 ANQGSEA. CDR3 amino acids: CSASLAGASTDTQYF. For the CDR3, the DNA is TGCAGCGCATCGTTAGCGGGGGCCAGCACAGATACGCAGTATTTT.

The chain is built from TRBV6-2 or TRBV6-3 and TRBJ2-7; the D gene is possibly TRBD2 (5 bases). Trimming left V 9 bases short and J 3 bases short, with 12 bases between. There are 12 residues in the CDR3. Germline V gives CDR1 MNHEY, CDR2 SVGEGT. CDR3: CASEGSSYEQYF. Here the CDR3 DNA reads TGTGCCAGTGAGGGAAGTAGCTACGAGCAGTACTTC.

The rearrangement joins TRBV29-1 to TRBJ1-4; TRBD1 matches at 7 bases. The CDR3 has 12 residues. Looked up from germline, CDR1 is SQVTM and CDR2 is ANQGSEA. CDR3 coding DNA: TGCGGCGGGGGACAGACTAATGAAAAACTGTTTTTT. It encodes CGGGQTNEKLFF.

This chain links TRBV12-3 or TRBV12-4 with TRBJ2-2; D is perhaps TRBD1 or TRBD2 (5 bases each). The CDR3 spans 15 residues. Trimming stripped 3 bases from V and 6 bases from J, with 14 bases between. This CDR3 is CASSLRGVGAGELFF. The CDR3 DNA sequence: TGTGCCAGCAGTTTGAGAGGGGTCGGGGCCGGGGAGCTGTTTTTT.

This clonotype was observed at least ten times. The rearrangement joins TRBV7-9 to TRBJ1-6, with D possibly TRBD1 on 6 matching bases. CDR1 SEHNR and CDR2 FQNEAQ come from the germline V gene (reference sequence). The CDR3 length is 15 residues. Trimming shortened V by 5 bases and J by 6 bases, and 14 bases separated the two germline ends. The CDR3 reads CASSPPDRINSPLHF. The CDR3 DNA follows: TGTGCCAGCAGCCCACCAGACAGGATTAATTCACCCCTCCACTTT.

The V gene is TRBV7-3, the J gene TRBJ2-1, with 7 bases that match TRBD1. V shed 2 bases, J shed 1 base, and the junction held 2 bases outside the gene matches. Germline CDR1 reads SGHTA; CDR2 reads FQGTGA. CDR3 length: 15 amino acids. DNA of the CDR3: TGTGCCAGCAGCTTACCGGGACAGTCCTACAATGAGCAGTTCTTC. Translating gives CASSLPGQSYNEQFF.

This clonotype showed up just a few times. The chain carries TRBV28 and TRBJ1-5; TRBD1 might be the D (6 bases). The length of the CDR3 is 15 residues. CDR1 is MDHEN and CDR2 is SYDVKM in the germline V gene. Trimming pared 3 bases from V and 2 bases from J, leaving 11 bases between. The CDR3 region has the DNA TGTGCCAGCAGTTTTGTATCAGGGGGCAATCAGCCCCAGCATTTT. Translation: CASSFVSGGNQPQHF.

The chain employs TRBV14 and TRBJ1-2, with D unclear. Germline V gives CDR1 SGHDN, CDR2 FVKESK. Trimming left V 2 bases short and J 4 bases short, with 8 bases between. The CDR3 spans 13 residues. The CDR3 region is CASSQTPGYGYTF. The CDR3 nucleotides are TGTGCCAGCAGCCAAACGCCGGGCTATGGCTACACCTTC. Together with reference TRBV14 and TRBJ1-2, the CDR3 gives the full variable domain: EAGVTQFPSHSVIEKGQTVTLRCDPISGHDNLYWYRRVMGKEIKFLLHFVKESKQDESGMPNNRFLAERTGGTYSTLKVQPAELEDSGVYFCASSQTPGYGYTFGSGTRLTVV.

V usage is TRBV5-1 and J usage is TRBJ2-1; D may be TRBD2 (7 bases). This CDR3 comprises 16 residues. V was cut by 5 bases and J by 2 bases, with 17 bases left in between. The germline gives CDR1 SGHRS, CDR2 YFSETQ. CDR3 in DNA: TGCGCCAGCAGTTCGAGGGGGGGGGCACCCTACAATGAGCAGTTCTTC. Amino acids: CASSSRGGAPYNEQFF. Drawing the rest from reference TRBV5-1 and TRBJ2-1, the complete variable domain is KAGVTQTPRYLIKTRGQQVTLSCSPISGHRSVSWYQQTPGQGLQFLFEYFSETQRNKGNFPGRFSGRQFSNSRSEMNVSTLELGDSALYLCASSSRGGAPYNEQFFGPGTRLTVL.